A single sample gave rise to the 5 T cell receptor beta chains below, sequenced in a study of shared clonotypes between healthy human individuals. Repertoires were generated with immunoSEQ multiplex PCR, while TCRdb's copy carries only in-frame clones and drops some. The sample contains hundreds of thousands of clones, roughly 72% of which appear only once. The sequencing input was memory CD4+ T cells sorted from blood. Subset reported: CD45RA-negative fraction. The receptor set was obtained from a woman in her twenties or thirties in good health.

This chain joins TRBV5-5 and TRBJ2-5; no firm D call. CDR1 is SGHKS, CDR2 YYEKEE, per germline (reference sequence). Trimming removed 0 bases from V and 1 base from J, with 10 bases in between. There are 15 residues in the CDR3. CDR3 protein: CASSLGNSIQETQYF. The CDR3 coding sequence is TGTGCCAGCAGCTTGGGGAACAGCATCCAAGAGACCCAGTACTTC.

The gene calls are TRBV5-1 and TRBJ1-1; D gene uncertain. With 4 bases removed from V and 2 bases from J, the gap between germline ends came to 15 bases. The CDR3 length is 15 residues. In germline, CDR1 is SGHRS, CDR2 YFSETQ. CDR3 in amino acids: CASSVGPVDNTEAFF. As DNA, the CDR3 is TGCGCCAGCAGCGTTGGCCCGGTTGACAACACTGAAGCTTTCTTT.

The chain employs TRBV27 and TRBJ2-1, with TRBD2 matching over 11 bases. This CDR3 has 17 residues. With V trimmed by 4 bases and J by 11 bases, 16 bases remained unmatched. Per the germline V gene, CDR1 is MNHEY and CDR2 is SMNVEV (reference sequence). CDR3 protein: CASSSLSGRAPLPQQFF. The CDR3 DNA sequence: TGTGCCAGCAGTTCTCTTAGCGGGAGGGCCCCTTTACCACAGCAGTTCTTC.

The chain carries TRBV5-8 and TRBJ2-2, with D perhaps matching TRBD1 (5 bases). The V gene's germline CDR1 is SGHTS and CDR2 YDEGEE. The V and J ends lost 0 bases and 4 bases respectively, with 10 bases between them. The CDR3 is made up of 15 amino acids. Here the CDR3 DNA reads TGTGCCAGCAGCTTGGGGACACCACTCACCGGGGAGCTGTTTTTT. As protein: CASSLGTPLTGELFF.

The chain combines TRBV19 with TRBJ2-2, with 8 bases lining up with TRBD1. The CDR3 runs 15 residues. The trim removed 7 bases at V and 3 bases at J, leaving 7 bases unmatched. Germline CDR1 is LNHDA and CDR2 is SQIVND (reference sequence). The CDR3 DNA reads TGTGCCAGTAATCGTCTGGACAGGGACACCGGGGAGCTGTTTTTT. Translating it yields CASNRLDRDTGELFF. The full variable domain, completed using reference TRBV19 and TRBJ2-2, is DGGITQSPKYLFRKEGQNVTLSCEQNLNHDAMYWYRQDPGQGLRLIYYSQIVNDFQKGDIAEGYSVSREKKESFPLTVTSAQKNPTAFYLCASNRLDRDTGELFFGEGSRLTVL.